The entry below describes one TCR beta chain. Its antigen is not identified. This sample is drawn from a study of identical twins. Study outcomes and limitations: When twins shared out-of-frame alpha sequences, those sequences had excess low generation probability. Within cord blood, abundant beta clonotypes carried fewer insertions, but memory repertoires showed no such trend.

TCRdb passed the 5' RACE reads through MiXCR, listing each CDR3 protein once. The table has 250,000 or so distinct CDR3 sequences, about 9% seen once. The ends were cut back, 4 bases at V and 0 bases at J, with 11 bases in the middle. CDR1 is SGHRS, CDR2 YFSETQ, per germline. The CDR3 is 14 residues long. These same records also appear under a second study, on yellow fever vaccine responses in identical twins. Per that paper: A vaccine T cell response that seemed partly convergent and partly personalized was reported in twins.

The TCR sequence derives from a young woman in good health. The chain has TRBV5-1 and TRBJ2-7; no clear D gene. The specimen sequenced was CD8+ T cells sorted from blood. CDR3 amino acids: CASSGQDISYEQYF. The CDR3 DNA reads as TGCGCCAGCAGCGGTCAAGACATCTCCTACGAGCAGTACTTC.